This TCR beta chain was sequenced in a study of cytomegalovirus exposure and HLA in healthy donors. CDR1 is SGHVS and CDR2 is FQNEAQ in the germline V gene. The CDR3 sequence is 13 residues long. The ends were cut back, 6 bases at V and 7 bases at J, with 10 bases in the middle. Overall study results and limits: Earlier analysis looked at TCR beta V segments, and most were productive about 90% or about 30% of the time. Rates of TCR association differed by HLA locus in a later analysis, with DRB1 highest and HLA-C lowest.

Primers: 60 Vbeta forward and 13 Jbeta reverse. Some clones are missing from TCRdb's copy, which holds only in-frame ones; the method was immunoSEQ multiplex PCR. Its clone listing holds about 74,000 clones. Turning to this clone: The antigen remains undetermined.

This rearrangement joins TRBV7-8 to TRBJ2-6; D may be TRBD1 (5 bases). Input material: PBMCs. The origin of this receptor is a female donor in good health and CMV-seropositive. CDR3 protein: CASRTQGANVLTF. The CDR3 bases are TGTGCCAGCAGGACCCAGGGTGCCAACGTCCTGACTTTC.